This TCR beta chain derives from a study of T cells in Graves' hyperthyroidism and ophthalmopathy. Study background: Before any treatment, at initial diagnosis, peripheral blood was collected.

Amplification targeted TCR beta CDR3 regions from RNA transcripts. HTBI primers drove first-round RT-PCR of the TCR CDR3. A single record per CDR3 protein comes from TCRdb applying MiXCR to the multiplex PCR reads. The sample consists of 350,000 to 450,000 distinct CDR3 sequences, approximately 14% of them appearing once. Recently diagnosed hyperthyroidism of less than 2 months' duration affected patients aged 18 to 65. In making diagnoses, clinical symptoms, serum thyroxine and TRAb, thyroid ultrasound and orbital computed tomography were all used. At least ten counts were recorded for this clonotype. The CDR3 covers 14 residues. Trimming stripped 7 bases from V and 3 bases from J, with 15 bases between. Germline loops: CDR1 MNHNS, CDR2 SASEGT.

Sample: blood. The clonotype comes from a woman aged 60 to 75 with Graves' hyperthyroidism. The chain recombines TRBV6-1 with TRBJ1-1, with D possibly TRBD1 on 5 matching bases. CDR3 nucleotide sequence: TGTGCCAGCACATCCGGGACGGCATACACTGAAGCTTTCTTT. Its translation: CASTSGTAYTEAFF.